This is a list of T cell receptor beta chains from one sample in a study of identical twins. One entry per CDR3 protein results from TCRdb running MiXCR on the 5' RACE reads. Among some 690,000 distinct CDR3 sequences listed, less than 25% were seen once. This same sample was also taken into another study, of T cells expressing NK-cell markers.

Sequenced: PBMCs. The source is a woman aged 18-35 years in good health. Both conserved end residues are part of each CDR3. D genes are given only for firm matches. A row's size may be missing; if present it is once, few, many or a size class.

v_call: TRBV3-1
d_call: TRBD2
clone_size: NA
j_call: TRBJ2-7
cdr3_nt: TGTGCCAGCAGCCAGGAAATGATAGCGGGATCCAACTACGAGCAGTACTTC
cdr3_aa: CASSQEMIAGSNYEQYF

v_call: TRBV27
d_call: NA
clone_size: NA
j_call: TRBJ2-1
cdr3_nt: TGTGCCAGCAGTTTGTCCCTCTCGCTCTCCTACAATGAGCAGTTCTTC
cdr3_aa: CASSLSLSLSYNEQFF

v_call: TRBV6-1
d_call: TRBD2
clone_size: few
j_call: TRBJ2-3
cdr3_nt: TGTGCCAGCAGCCGACGGAATAGCGGGAGCGCAGATACGCAGTATTTT
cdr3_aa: CASSRRNSGSADTQYF

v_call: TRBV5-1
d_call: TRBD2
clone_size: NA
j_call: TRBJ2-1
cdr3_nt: TGCGCCAGCTTAGGACTAGCAAAGGCTGAGCAGTTCTTC
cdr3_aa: CASLGLAKAEQFF

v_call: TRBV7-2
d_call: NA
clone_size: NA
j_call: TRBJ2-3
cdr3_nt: TGTGCCAGCAGCCCCCCTTCGAGCGGTACGCAGTATTTT
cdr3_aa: CASSPPSSGTQYF

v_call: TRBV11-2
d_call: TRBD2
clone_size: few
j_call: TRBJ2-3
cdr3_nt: TGTGCCAGCAGCCGACGACTAGCGGGAGGAAGGAGCACAGATACGCAGTATTTT
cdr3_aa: CASSRRLAGGRSTDTQYF

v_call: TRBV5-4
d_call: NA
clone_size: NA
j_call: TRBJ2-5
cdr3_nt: TGTGCCAGCAAACATTCCGGGACCATCCAGGAGACCCAGTACTTC
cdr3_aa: CASKHSGTIQETQYF

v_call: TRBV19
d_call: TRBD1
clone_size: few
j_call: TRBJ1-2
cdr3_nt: TGTGCCAGTAGTATAGGCACAGGGGGCATAGTTGGCTACACCTTC
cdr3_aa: CASSIGTGGIVGYTF

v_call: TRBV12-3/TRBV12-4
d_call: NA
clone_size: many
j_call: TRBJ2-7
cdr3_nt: TGTGCCAGCAGCCGCGACAGACTATACGAGCAGTACTTC
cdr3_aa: CASSRDRLYEQYF

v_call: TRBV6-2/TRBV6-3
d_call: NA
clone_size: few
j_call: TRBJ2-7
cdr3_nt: TGTGCCAGCAAGAACGGGCGGGCCCCCTACGAGCAGTACTTC
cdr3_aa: CASKNGRAPYEQYF

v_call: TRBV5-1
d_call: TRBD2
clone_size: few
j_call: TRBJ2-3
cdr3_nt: TGCGCCAGCAGCTTCGTACGCGGGGGGGACCCAGATACGCAGTATTTT
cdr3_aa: CASSFVRGGDPDTQYF

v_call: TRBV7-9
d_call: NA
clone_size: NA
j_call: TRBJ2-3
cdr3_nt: TGTGCCAGCAGCTTACAGGGTGTTATCCCCACAGATACGCAGTATTTT
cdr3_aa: CASSLQGVIPTDTQYF

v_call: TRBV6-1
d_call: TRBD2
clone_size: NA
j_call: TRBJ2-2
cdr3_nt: TGTGCCAGCAGTCGGGACGGGCTAGCGGGAGGTCCCGGGGAGCTGTTTTTT
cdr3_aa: CASSRDGLAGGPGELFF

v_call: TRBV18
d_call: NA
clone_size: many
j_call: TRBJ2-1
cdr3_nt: TGTGCCAGCTCACCAAGTCACAGCGACAATGAGCAGTTCTTC
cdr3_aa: CASSPSHSDNEQFF

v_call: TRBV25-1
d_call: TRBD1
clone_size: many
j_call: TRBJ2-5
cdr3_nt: TGTGCCAGCACCTTTTCTACAGGGGGCAGCGCAGAGACCCAGTACTTC
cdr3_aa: CASTFSTGGSAETQYF

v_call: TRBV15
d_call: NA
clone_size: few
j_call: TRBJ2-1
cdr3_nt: TGTGCCACAGGGGGAGGGGGCCCCCTCTCCTACAATGAGCAGTTCTTC
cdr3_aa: CATGGGGPLSYNEQFF

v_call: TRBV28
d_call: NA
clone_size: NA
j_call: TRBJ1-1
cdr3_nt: TGTGCCAGCCTTATCCGCCCGGACAGCACTGAAGCTTTCTTT
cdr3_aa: CASLIRPDSTEAFF

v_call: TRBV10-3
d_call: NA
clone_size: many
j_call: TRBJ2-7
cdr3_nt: TGTGCCATCAGTGACACCTACGAGCAGTACTTC
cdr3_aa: CAISDTYEQYF

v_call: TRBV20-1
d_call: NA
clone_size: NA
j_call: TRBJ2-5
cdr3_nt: TGCAGTGCTAGAGGAGGGAAGCGGCCGGGGACCCAGTACTTC
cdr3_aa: CSARGGKRPGTQYF

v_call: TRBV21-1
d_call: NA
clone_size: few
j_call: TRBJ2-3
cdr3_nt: TGTGCCAGCAGCAATCAACTAGCAGATACGCAGTATTTT
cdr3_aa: CASSNQLADTQYF

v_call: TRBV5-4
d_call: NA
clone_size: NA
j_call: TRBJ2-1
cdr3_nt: TGTGCCAGCAGCGGAACCGTCCATGAGCAGTTCTTC
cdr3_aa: CASSGTVHEQFF

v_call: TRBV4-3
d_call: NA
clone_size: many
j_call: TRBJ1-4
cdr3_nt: TGCGCCAGCAGCCAAGCCCGAAGGGGGGCGGGAAAACTGTTTTTT
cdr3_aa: CASSQARRGAGKLFF

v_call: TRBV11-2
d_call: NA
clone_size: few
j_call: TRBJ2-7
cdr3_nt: TGTGCCAGCAGCACTCCCCCGGGCTACGAGCAGTACTTC
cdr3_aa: CASSTPPGYEQYF

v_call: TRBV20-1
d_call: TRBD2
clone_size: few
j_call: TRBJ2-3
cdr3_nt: TGCAGTGCCAAAGCCGGGCCTAGCGGGAGCACAGATACGCAGTATTTT
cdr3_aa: CSAKAGPSGSTDTQYF

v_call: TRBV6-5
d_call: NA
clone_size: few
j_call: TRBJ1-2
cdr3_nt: TGTGCCAGCAGTTACGGGGACGGACTTTATGGCTACACCTTC
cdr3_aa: CASSYGDGLYGYTF

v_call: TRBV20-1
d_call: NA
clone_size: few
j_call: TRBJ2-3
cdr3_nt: TGCAGTGGGCTCCAGGGGGGGGGCACAGATACGCAGTATTTT
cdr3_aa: CSGLQGGGTDTQYF